What follows are 19 T cell receptor beta chains derived from one specimen sequenced in a study of radiation and T cells in renal cell carcinoma. Noted time point: blood 2 weeks post-SBRT. Treatment of the sample: 15 Gy SBRT to primary tumor, nephrectomy 4 weeks later. TCRdb's copy holds only in-frame clones and misses some; the assay was immunoSEQ multiplex PCR. This table holds more than 95,000 clones, around 85% found once. The sample here was blood, taken from a patient whose treatment included radiotherapy and nephrectomy. The source is a man aged 45-65 years with renal cell carcinoma.

The sample holds a few counts of this clone. The chain uses TRBV2 and TRBJ1-1, with TRBD1 as a possible D gene (5 bases). The V end lost 4 bases, the J end lost 4 bases, and 13 bases lay between the germline ends. Germline V CDR1 and CDR2: SNHLY, FYNNEI. The CDR3 covers 14 residues. Here the CDR3 DNA reads TGTGCCAGCAGTGCGAGGGTGGGGGGCACTGAAGCTTTCTTT. This sequence encodes CASSARVGGTEAFF.

CDR3 in amino acids: CASSGLAGYNEQFF. Written as DNA, the CDR3 is TGTGCCAGCAGCGGACTAGCGGGGTACAATGAGCAGTTCTTC. The J gene is TRBJ2-1, the V gene TRBV5-6; TRBD2 matches 12 bases. The length of the CDR3 is 14 residues. Unmatched junction bases numbered 0, after V lost 4 bases and J lost 4 bases. From germline, CDR1 is SGHDT and CDR2 YYEEEE.

V and J are TRBV5-1 and TRBJ2-1; D remains ambiguous. There are 13 residues in the CDR3. V lost 0 bases and J 4 bases, leaving 5 bases between the germline ends. CDR1 and CDR2 from the germline V gene are SGHRS and YFSETQ. The CDR3: CASSLVSYNEQFF. The CDR3 DNA reads as TGCGCCAGCAGCTTGGTATCATACAATGAGCAGTTCTTC.

J is TRBJ1-5 and V is TRBV6-1; 8 nucleotides agree with TRBD1. V was pared by 3 bases and J by 7 bases, with 5 bases of the junction left unmatched. The CDR3 sequence is 14 residues long. Germline V lookup: CDR1 MNHNS, CDR2 SASEGT. CDR3 DNA sequence: TGTGCCAGCAGTGATCAGGGGGCGATGCAGCCCCAGCATTTT. Translating it yields CASSDQGAMQPQHF.

V and J are TRBV21-1 and TRBJ2-7; TRBD2 is taken as the D call from the table, unchecked against the DNA. TRBV21-1 constitutes a pseudogene. The CDR3 covers 22 residues. DNA for the CDR3: TGTGCCAGCAGCAAAGAGAGGCTAGCGGGGGGTCCCAACAAGGTCTCCTCCTACGAGCAGTACTTC. Translation gives CASSKERLAGGPNKVSSYEQYF.

The chain recombines TRBV5-4 with TRBJ2-7; D is unclear. Germline V gene data show CDR1 as SGHNT and CDR2 as YYREEE (reference sequence). The germline V and J ends were trimmed by 4 bases and 5 bases, with 16 bases remaining between them. The CDR3 loop spans 14 amino acids. CDR3 residues: CASSPLWWSHEQYF. CDR3 sequence (DNA): TGTGCCAGCAGCCCGCTTTGGTGGTCCCACGAGCAGTACTTC.

This clone was seen a few times. This chain joins TRBV19 and TRBJ2-3; tentative D call: TRBD1 (5 bases). Germline CDR1 reads LNHDA; CDR2 reads SQIVND (reference sequence). V shed 2 bases and J shed 4 bases, with 7 bases lying between them. The CDR3 is made up of 13 amino acids. CDR3 sequence: CASSIQGPDTQYF. Here the CDR3 DNA reads TGTGCCAGTAGTATACAGGGCCCAGATACGCAGTATTTT.

The gene calls are TRBV7-9 and TRBJ2-7, with unresolved D. This CDR3 comprises 12 residues. Germline CDR1 is SEHNR and CDR2 is FQNEAQ (reference sequence). The V and J ends lost 4 bases and 3 bases respectively, with 7 bases between them. CDR3 in DNA: TGTGCCAGCAGCTCACAAGACTACGAGCAGTACTTC. It translates to CASSSQDYEQYF. Drawing the rest from reference TRBV7-9 and TRBJ2-7, the complete variable domain is DTGVSQNPRHKITKRGQNVTFRCDPISEHNRLYWYRQTLGQGPEFLTYFQNEAQLEKSRLLSDRFSAERPKGSFSTLEIQRTEQGDSAMYLCASSSQDYEQYFGPGTRLTVT.

The chain links TRBV19 to TRBJ2-1; 11 positions agree with TRBD2. From germline, CDR1 is LNHDA and CDR2 SQIVND (reference sequence). The CDR3 is 15 residues long. Trimming removed 3 bases from V and 10 bases from J; junction bases left unmatched: 8. CDR3 nucleotide sequence: TGTGCCAGTAGTATGGCTAGCGGGGGGTCACGGGAGCAGTTCTTC. It yields the protein CASSMASGGSREQFF.

This clone was seen more than once but under ten times. V and J are TRBV14 and TRBJ1-4, with D perhaps TRBD1 (5 bases). CDR3 length equals 16 residues. Germline V gene sequence: CDR1 SGHDN, CDR2 FVKESK. Trimming removed 4 bases from V and 0 bases from J, with 12 bases in between. This chain's CDR3 is CASSRGLDATNEKLFF. CDR3 coding DNA: TGTGCCAGCAGCCGGGGCCTCGATGCAACTAATGAAAAACTGTTTTTT.

This clone has a handful of counts. This chain connects TRBV10-3 to TRBJ2-7; tentatively, D is TRBD1 (6 bases). Trimming took 4 bases from V and 0 from J, leaving 16 bases between them. Per the germline V gene, CDR1 is ENHRY and CDR2 is SYGVKD. The CDR3 loop spans 16 amino acids. The CDR3 here is CAISVSGTTFSYEQYF. CDR3 coding DNA: TGTGCCATCAGTGTTTCCGGGACAACCTTCTCCTACGAGCAGTACTTC.

V is TRBV7-3 and J is TRBJ2-2, with D perhaps TRBD1 (5 bases). CDR3 length: 13 amino acids. The V end lost 5 bases, the J end lost 5 bases, and 9 bases lay between the germline ends. Looked up from germline, CDR1 is SGHTA and CDR2 is FQGTGA. The DNA for the CDR3 is TGTGCCAGCAGCCAAGGGGAAACCGGGGAGCTGTTTTTT. Amino acids: CASSQGETGELFF.

This clone was detected a few times. The chain combines TRBV9 with TRBJ2-1; TRBD2 might be the D (7 bases). CDR1 is SGDLS and CDR2 is YYNGEE in the germline V gene. There are 15 residues in the CDR3. Trimming left V 2 bases short and J 2 bases short, with 11 bases between. DNA for the CDR3: TGTGCCAGCAGCGTTTCCGGGGGGCCCTACAATGAGCAGTTCTTC. Translated: CASSVSGGPYNEQFF.

The V call is TRBV19, the J call TRBJ1-4; TRBD1 aligns across 10 bases. The J segment lost 6 bases and the V segment lost 5 bases, leaving 9 bases of the junction unmatched. Germline-derived CDR1 and CDR2 are LNHDA and SQIVND (reference sequence). This CDR3 has 16 residues. Here the CDR3 reads CASSSERQGADEKLFF. The CDR3 DNA reads TGTGCCAGTAGTTCGGAGCGACAGGGGGCGGATGAAAAACTGTTTTTT.

This clone was recorded only once. CDR3 sequence (DNA): TGTGCCAGCAGTTACGAAGAGACCCAGTACTTC. This encodes CASSYEETQYF. The rearrangement links TRBV6-5 to TRBJ2-5; no definite D call. Germline V gene sequence: CDR1 MNHEY, CDR2 SVGAGI. V shed 2 bases and J shed 3 bases, with 1 base lying between them. The CDR3 has 11 amino acids.

The count of this clone is one. The V gene is TRBV19, the J gene TRBJ1-5; 12 bases fit TRBD1. The length of the CDR3 is 17 residues. Trimming removed 6 bases from V and 4 bases from J; junction bases left unmatched: 10. The germline gives CDR1 LNHDA, CDR2 SQIVND (reference sequence). Written as DNA, the CDR3 is TGTGCCAGTAGCAACTACGGGACAGGGGGCTCTAATCAGCCCCAGCATTTT. Translation: CASSNYGTGGSNQPQHF.

The chain employs TRBV5-1 and TRBJ1-5; no firm D call. V was pared by 4 bases and J by 5 bases, with 22 bases between. In germline, CDR1 is SGHRS, CDR2 YFSETQ. This CDR3 is 17 amino acids long. The CDR3 coding sequence is TGCGCCAGCAGCCCAGGTGCGACTAGCTCTTCAGATCAGCCCCAGCATTTT. Amino acids: CASSPGATSSSDQPQHF.

This chain links TRBV7-2 with TRBJ1-6; tentatively, D is TRBD1 (5 bases). Per the germline V gene, CDR1 is SGHTA and CDR2 is FQGNSA. This CDR3 has 15 amino acids. The V and J ends lost 3 bases and 7 bases respectively, with 13 bases between them. The CDR3 sequence is CASSFGERTNSPLHF. The CDR3 bases are TGTGCCAGCAGCTTCGGGGAACGGACAAATTCACCCCTCCACTTT.

This clone has just a few counts. This sequence joins TRBV15 and TRBJ2-3; D is unresolved. The CDR3 totals 17 residues. Germline V gives CDR1 LNHNV, CDR2 YYDKDF (reference sequence). The V and J ends lost 0 bases and 2 bases respectively, with 15 bases between them. The CDR3 DNA reads TGTGCCACCAGCAGAGATCTTGGCCTAGAGTACACAGATACGCAGTATTTT. It is translated as CATSRDLGLEYTDTQYF.